A single T cell receptor beta chain is shown here with its context. CDR1 is GTSNPN, CDR2 SVGIG, per germline (reference sequence). The CDR3 spans 14 residues. Deletions cut 0 bases from V and 11 bases from J, with 19 bases between. The TCR beta repertoire was assessed by survey-level immunoSEQ sequencing. TCRdb keeps only in-frame clones here, not all; method: immunoSEQ multiplex PCR. This sample has about 50,000 clones, with approximately 93% found just once. This clonotype was obtained from a man aged 40-49 years with rheumatoid arthritis. The sample comprised PBMCs. J is TRBJ1-1 and V is TRBV30, with D possibly being TRBD1 (6 bases). The CDR3 nucleotides are TGTGCCTGGAGTGTACGACAGGCGTCAGGTGGGGCTTTCTTT. It yields the protein CAWSVRQASGGAFF.